The 28 T cell receptor beta chains presented below share a single source sample, sequenced in a study of post-analysis software for immune sequencing data. No antigens are known for them. Unique molecular identifiers had been added to the TCR beta cDNA libraries. TCRdb reanalysed the PCR reads using MiXCR and keeps one entry per CDR3 protein. The sample records 380,000 or so distinct CDR3 sequences, about a third being singletons. Broader study findings: Patients showed TRBV5-6, TRBV5-1 and TRBV20-1 among roughly 5 TRBV segments more frequent than in controls.

Sequences were obtained from blood. These receptors all stem from a girl under 18 with multiple sclerosis.

A few counts support this clonotype. The chain couples TRBV7-2 to TRBJ2-4, with D uncertain. Trimming shortened V by 7 bases and J by 5 bases, and 12 bases separated the two germline ends. This CDR3 contains 13 residues. Germline CDR1 SGHTA, CDR2 FQGNSA. The DNA for the CDR3 is TGTGCCAGCACCATAGGCGGACAAAACATTCAGTACTTC. This gives the protein CASTIGGQNIQYF.

The sample holds a few counts of this clonotype. The chain has TRBV9 and TRBJ2-7; no firm D call. CDR1 is SGDLS, CDR2 YYNGEE, per germline. The CDR3 is made up of 15 amino acids. V lost 0 bases to trimming and J lost 3 bases, with 13 bases between them. The CDR3 reads CASSVDPQRRYEQYF. In nucleotides, the CDR3 is TGTGCCAGCAGCGTAGATCCACAGAGGCGCTACGAGCAGTACTTC.

J is TRBJ2-2 and V is TRBV5-1; 9 nucleotides match TRBD1. Trimming took 0 bases from V and 5 from J; bases not matched to a gene: 8. The CDR3 is 17 amino acids. Per germline, CDR1 SGHRS and CDR2 YFSETQ. The CDR3: CASSLVVGQGQTGELFF. The CDR3 DNA follows: TGCGCCAGCAGCTTGGTCGTTGGACAGGGGCAAACCGGGGAGCTGTTTTTT.

V gene TRBV12-3 or TRBV12-4 combines with J gene TRBJ1-1; TRBD1 is a possible D gene (5 bases). This CDR3 has 13 residues. V lost 4 bases and J 11 bases, leaving 17 bases between the germline ends. The CDR3 DNA reads as TGTGCCAGCAGTTCCTTGGGGACGGAAGGGGCTTTCTTT. Translated: CASSSLGTEGAFF.

This chain uses TRBV7-9 with TRBJ2-3, with D possibly TRBD2 on 6 matching bases. This CDR3 is built from 18 residues. Germline V lookup: CDR1 SEHNR, CDR2 FQNEAQ (reference sequence). Trimming took off 4 bases at V and 0 bases at J, with 20 bases between the two ends. CDR3 residues: CASSSSLGSGGSTDTQYF. In DNA, the CDR3 is TGTGCCAGCAGCTCTAGCCTCGGATCCGGGGGTAGCACAGATACGCAGTATTTT.

This clonotype appeared many times. The J gene is TRBJ2-5, the V gene TRBV20-1; D not resolved. The V and J ends lost 6 bases and 10 bases respectively, with 21 bases between them. CDR3 length: 13 amino acids. CDR1 and CDR2 from the germline V gene are DFQATT and SNEGSKA (reference sequence). The CDR3 reads CSASRTPFGVQYF. The CDR3 nucleotides read TGCAGTGCGTCCAGGACCCCGTTTGGGGTCCAGTACTTC.

V is TRBV6-2 or TRBV6-3 and J is TRBJ2-1, with 8 bases fitting TRBD1. J lost 10 bases, V lost 2 bases, and 4 bases had no gene match. CDR3 length: 13 residues. Germline lookup yields CDR1 MNHEY and CDR2 SVGEGT. DNA for the CDR3: TGTGCCAGCAGTTACCAGGGGGCAGGAGAGCAGTTCTTC. Amino acids: CASSYQGAGEQFF.

This chain links TRBV6-5 with TRBJ2-7; D remains ambiguous. This CDR3 has 14 residues. V lost 5 bases, J lost 0 bases, and 11 bases lay in between. Germline V gene lookup returns CDR1 MNHEY and CDR2 SVGAGI. The DNA for the CDR3 is TGTGCCAGCAGTCCAGGAATGACCTCCTACGAGCAGTACTTC. Translating it yields CASSPGMTSYEQYF.

The CDR3 DNA reads TGTGCCAGCAGCTTGTCAGGCTCGGCCTTTCATGAGCAGTTCTTC. Translation gives CASSLSGSAFHEQFF. This sequence joins TRBV7-9 and TRBJ2-1; D not resolved. V gave up 3 bases and J gave up 8 bases, with 17 bases separating them. The CDR3 covers 15 residues. Germline V gene lookup returns CDR1 SEHNR and CDR2 FQNEAQ (reference sequence).

CDR3 region: CSTGQIDSYEQYF. For the CDR3, the DNA is TGCAGTACCGGACAGATCGACTCCTACGAGCAGTACTTC. The V and J genes are TRBV20-1 and TRBJ2-7; tentatively, D is TRBD1 (6 bases). Germline V gene data show CDR1 as DFQATT and CDR2 as SNEGSKA (reference sequence). CDR3 size: 13 residues. V lost 8 bases to trimming and J lost 0 bases, with 14 bases between them.

The chain links TRBV30 to TRBJ2-1; 13 positions agree with TRBD2. The CDR3 totals 15 residues. The V segment lost 3 bases and the J segment 6 bases; nucleotides outside the gene matches: 5. Germline V gene sequence: CDR1 GTSNPN, CDR2 SVGIG (reference sequence). CDR3 in DNA: TGTGCCTGGAGCCGTAGGACTAGCGGGGGCAATGAGCAGTTCTTC. Translated, it gives CAWSRRTSGGNEQFF.

The chain uses TRBV7-2 and TRBJ2-5; TRBD1 or TRBD2 may be the D gene (5 bases each). The J call is doubtful: the DNA matches TRBJ2-7 better. CDR1 is SGHTA, CDR2 FQGNSA, per germline. The CDR3 spans 16 residues. The CDR3 bases are TGTGCCAGCAGCTTAGGGGGCCGAGGGATGTTCGCCGAGCAGTACTTC. Encoded protein: CASSLGGRGMFAEQYF.

This clonotype appeared a few times. The V gene is TRBV10-3, the J gene TRBJ2-5; 9 bases agree with TRBD1. The J call may not be correct, given that the DNA end is closer to TRBJ2-7. The CDR3 loop spans 15 amino acids. Germline CDR1 and CDR2: ENHRY and SYGVKD. The CDR3, as DNA: TGTGCCATCAGTGAGGGGACAGGGTCTCCCTACGAGCAGTACTTC. Residues: CAISEGTGSPYEQYF.

The chain links TRBV4-1 to TRBJ1-2; D is perhaps TRBD1 (6 bases). The V end lost 2 bases, the J end lost 8 bases, and 15 bases lay between the germline ends. CDR1 MGHRA and CDR2 YSYEKL come from the germline V gene. The CDR3 is 14 amino acids. The CDR3 protein is CASSQMPGVRGYTF. The CDR3 coding sequence is TGCGCCAGCAGCCAAATGCCAGGGGTGAGAGGCTACACCTTC.

The chain combines TRBV25-1 with TRBJ2-5; D not resolved. CDR1 is MGHDK, CDR2 SYGVNS, per germline. V dropped 5 bases and J dropped 4 bases, with 17 bases sitting between them. There are 15 residues in the CDR3. CDR3 amino acids: CASSTHSTPGETQYF. The CDR3 DNA sequence: TGTGCCAGCAGTACCCACAGTACCCCGGGAGAGACCCAGTACTTC.

Worth noting for this clonotype: An end of the junction differs from the germline gene, which may be a read error. CDR3 nucleotide sequence: TGTGCCTGCAGCCTGGGTAGCGGACAAAACAATGAGCAGTTCTTC. As protein: CACSLGSGQNNEQFF. The rearrangement uses TRBV7-6 and TRBJ2-1; perhaps TRBD2 as D (6 bases). This CDR3 has 15 amino acids. Germline V gene sequence: CDR1 SGHVS, CDR2 FNYEAQ.

A note on this clonotype: The conserved phenylalanine or tryptophan is not found at the CDR3 terminus, so this likely reflects a read error. The V call is TRBV14, the J call TRBJ2-1, with 11 bases fitting TRBD2. Germline CDR1 SGHDN, CDR2 FVKESK. The CDR3 has 15 residues. The junction had 9 bases not matched to a gene; V was cut back by 4 bases and J by 10 bases. CDR3 sequence reads: CASSLRSGGAGEQFV. CDR3 nucleotides: TGTGCCAGCAGCCTACGTAGCGGGGGGGCCGGAGAGCAGTTCGTC.

The chain employs TRBV7-2 and TRBJ2-7; the D gene is possibly TRBD2 (5 bases). This CDR3 is built from 16 residues. Per germline, CDR1 SGHTA and CDR2 FQGNSA. Between the trimmed V and J ends, which lost 0 bases and 2 bases, there was a span of 14 bases. The CDR3, as DNA: TGTGCCAGCAGCTTAGCGAGTAGCGACCCCACCTACGAGCAGTACTTC. Protein product: CASSLASSDPTYEQYF.

This clonotype was picked up one time. This chain uses TRBV12-3 or TRBV12-4 with TRBJ2-2; D is uncertain. This CDR3 has 12 amino acids. The V and J ends lost 4 bases and 11 bases respectively, with 11 bases between them. CDR3 region: CASSYYRIELFF. CDR3 sequence (DNA): TGTGCCAGCAGTTACTACCGGATAGAGCTGTTTTTT.

This clonotype has just a few counts. This chain joins TRBV27 and TRBJ2-3; tentatively, D is TRBD1 (5 bases). The germline V gene has CDR1 MNHEY and CDR2 SMNVEV (reference sequence). The CDR3 runs 13 residues. Deletions cut 6 bases from V and 2 bases from J, with 9 bases between. The chain's CDR3 is CASRDTLTDTQYF. The CDR3 bases are TGTGCCAGCAGGGACACACTCACAGATACGCAGTATTTT.

The rearrangement uses TRBV21-1 and TRBJ2-5; TRBD2, as called in the table, went unchecked against the DNA. TRBV21-1 is tagged as a pseudogene. The CDR3 sequence is 18 residues long. Here the CDR3 reads CASSTPGLAGVYQETQYF. Here the CDR3 DNA reads TGTGCCAGCAGCACGCCGGGACTAGCGGGGGTGTACCAAGAGACCCAGTACTTC.

This clonotype showed up just a few times. The chain carries TRBV12-3 or TRBV12-4 and TRBJ1-1; D perhaps matches TRBD1 (5 bases). The V end was cut by 4 bases, the J end by 7 bases, with 13 bases between. The CDR3 sequence is 13 residues long. In DNA, the CDR3 is TGTGCCAGCAGTTATACGGGGGGAGGTGAAGCTTTCTTT. This translates into CASSYTGGGEAFF.

In regard to this clonotype: A junction end diverges from the germline sequence, so it may reflect a read error. The chain employs TRBV6-5 and TRBJ2-5; perhaps D is TRBD1 or TRBD2 (5 bases each). Per the germline V gene, CDR1 is MNHEY and CDR2 is SVGAGI. This CDR3 has 15 amino acids. The CDR3 DNA reads TGTGCCAGCAATCTAGGGACGGCCCCTCAAGGGACCCAGTACTTC. This encodes CASNLGTAPQGTQYF.

The chain couples TRBV20-1 to TRBJ1-5; a weak D match, TRBD1 (5 bases). CDR3 length: 15 residues. The germline V gene has CDR1 DFQATT and CDR2 SNEGSKA (reference sequence). The V end was cut by 3 bases, the J end by 0 bases, with 12 bases between. The CDR3 loop is CSARIGEYSNQPQHF. CDR3 sequence (DNA): TGCAGTGCTAGGATAGGGGAGTATAGCAATCAGCCCCAGCATTTT.

This clonotype came up a few times. The V gene is TRBV5-5, the J gene TRBJ1-2; a possible D gene is TRBD1 (6 bases). Germline CDR1 reads SGHKS; CDR2 reads YYEKEE (reference sequence). Trimming removed 3 bases at V and 4 bases at J, with 19 bases between. This CDR3 has 16 amino acids. This CDR3 is CASSSGLGGQVYGYTF. The CDR3 bases are TGTGCCAGCAGCTCGGGGTTGGGGGGGCAAGTCTATGGCTACACCTTC.

V usage is TRBV7-9 and J usage is TRBJ1-6; D gene ambiguous. Trimming shortened V by 1 base and J by 10 bases, and 11 bases separated the two germline ends. The length of the CDR3 is 14 residues. Germline V gives CDR1 SEHNR, CDR2 FQNEAQ (reference sequence). CDR3 nucleotides: TGTGCCAGCAGCTTAGTCGAGGGAAGATCACCCCTCCACTTT. It specifies CASSLVEGRSPLHF.

The gene calls are TRBV12-3 or TRBV12-4 and TRBJ1-5; tentative D call: TRBD1 (5 bases). The CDR3 is 15 amino acids. V was pared by 7 bases and J by 2 bases, with 15 bases between. CDR3 DNA sequence: TGTGCCAGCACCGGGGCCGATTCGGGCAATCAGCCCCAGCATTTT. It translates to CASTGADSGNQPQHF.

The CDR3 region is CASSLWESNEQYF. CDR3 coding DNA: TGTGCCAGCAGCTTATGGGAGTCCAATGAGCAGTACTTC. The chain combines TRBV7-3 with TRBJ2-5; tentative D call: TRBD2 (5 bases). There are 13 residues in the CDR3. Trimming shortened V by 2 bases and J by 11 bases, and 15 bases separated the two germline ends. The germline V gene has CDR1 SGHTA and CDR2 FQGTGA.